These 11 T cell receptor beta chains came from one sample sequenced in a study of shared clonotypes between healthy human individuals. The protocol was immunoSEQ multiplex PCR, while the TCRdb copy is restricted to in-frame clones and leaves out a portion. The sample carries over a million clones, 78% recorded once. Specimen: memory CD4+ T cells from PBMCs. The subset is: CD45RA-negative fraction. The receptors shown here come from a young man in good health. Some clones in this sample may be carry-over from other donors' samples.

The table lists this clone with a count of one. The gene calls are TRBV4-3 and TRBJ2-6; no reliable D call. In germline, CDR1 is LGHNA, CDR2 YSLEER. This CDR3 comprises 16 residues. V was pared by 1 base and J by 0 bases, with 7 bases between. CDR3 bases: TGCGCCAGCAGCCAAGCGCAGCTCTCTGGGGCCAACGTCCTGACTTTC. Its translation is CASSQAQLSGANVLTF.

In this sample, this clone turned up many times. This chain links TRBV5-1 with TRBJ1-4; no clear D. The CDR3 has 13 residues. The V gene lost 3 bases and the J gene lost 0 bases, with 3 bases spanning the gap. CDR1 and CDR2 (germline): SGHRS, YFSETQ. The CDR3 loop is CASSYATNEKLFF. CDR3 bases: TGCGCCAGCAGCTATGCAACTAATGAAAAACTGTTTTTT. The full variable domain, with the rest looked up from reference TRBV5-1 and TRBJ1-4, is KAGVTQTPRYLIKTRGQQVTLSCSPISGHRSVSWYQQTPGQGLQFLFEYFSETQRNKGNFPGRFSGRQFSNSRSEMNVSTLELGDSALYLCASSYATNEKLFFGSGTQLSVL.

The chain links TRBV28 to TRBJ2-3; possible D gene TRBD2, 6 bases. Germline V gives CDR1 MDHEN, CDR2 SYDVKM. The CDR3 totals 15 residues. V was pared by 6 bases and J by 3 bases, with 16 bases between. In DNA, the CDR3 is TGTGCCAGCAGAAATAGCGGAGTGGGGACAGATACGCAGTATTTT. The encoded protein is CASRNSGVGTDTQYF.

The rearrangement links TRBV19 to TRBJ1-2; D unclear. Germline CDR1 reads LNHDA; CDR2 reads SQIVND (reference sequence). V lost 4 bases and J lost 6, with 12 bases in between. This CDR3 is built from 13 residues. The CDR3 bases are TGTGCCAGTAGTAGGGCCCTCCTTGATGGCTACACCTTC. It specifies CASSRALLDGYTF.

The chain carries TRBV7-9 and TRBJ1-2; D remains unclear. The length of the CDR3 is 13 residues. The V gene's germline CDR1 is SEHNR and CDR2 FQNEAQ (reference sequence). With 1 base removed from V and 8 bases from J, the gap between germline ends came to 11 bases. CDR3: CASSLDGVWGYTF. The CDR3 region has the DNA TGTGCCAGCAGCTTAGATGGGGTTTGGGGCTACACCTTC.

The V gene is TRBV5-4, the J gene TRBJ2-1; TRBD1 agrees at 7 bases. Germline V gene data show CDR1 as SGHNT and CDR2 as YYREEE (reference sequence). V shed 1 base, J shed 1 base, and the junction held 2 bases outside the gene matches. This CDR3 has 15 amino acids. CDR3 coding DNA: TGTGCCAGCAGCTTGTCACAGGGGTCCTACAATGAGCAGTTCTTC. Translating it yields CASSLSQGSYNEQFF. Complete variable domain (other parts from reference TRBV5-4 and TRBJ2-1): ETGVTQSPTHLIKTRGQQVTLRCSSQSGHNTVSWYQQALGQGPQFIFQYYREEENGRGNFPPRFSGLQFPNYSSELNVNALELDDSALYLCASSLSQGSYNEQFFGPGTRLTVL.

The gene calls are TRBV5-4 and TRBJ2-1; 10 nucleotides align to TRBD2. V lost 4 bases to trimming and J lost 7 bases; unmatched junction nucleotides: 11. Germline loops: CDR1 SGHNT, CDR2 YYREEE (reference sequence). The CDR3 runs to 16 residues. In nucleotides, the CDR3 is TGTGCCAGCAGCCCGGTAGCGGGAGGCCCCTCAAATGAGCAGTTCTTC. Amino acid sequence: CASSPVAGGPSNEQFF.

A word on this clone: Other nucleotide sequences from this sample produce the same CDR3. The V and J genes are TRBV5-1 and TRBJ2-3; D unresolved. This CDR3 contains 15 residues. Germline V gene data show CDR1 as SGHRS and CDR2 as YFSETQ. V lost 1 base and J lost 0, with 9 bases in between. The DNA for the CDR3 is TGCGCCAGCAGCTTGAGCCAGGCCAGCACAGATACGCAGTATTTT. Protein product: CASSLSQASTDTQYF.

The sample holds one count of this clone. The chain combines TRBV4-1 with TRBJ2-7; D not resolved. The V end lost 4 bases, the J end lost 2 bases, and 18 bases lay between the germline ends. The V gene's germline CDR1 is MGHRA and CDR2 YSYEKL. The CDR3 has 16 amino acids. CDR3 bases: TGCGCCAGCAGCCGCGACTGGTCCCTAACCACCTACGAGCAGTACTTC. Its protein product is CASSRDWSLTTYEQYF.

V and J are TRBV19 and TRBJ1-5; D is possibly TRBD1 (5 bases). CDR1 and CDR2 (germline): LNHDA, SQIVND (reference sequence). The V and J ends lost 5 bases and 5 bases respectively, with 13 bases between them. The CDR3 loop spans 14 amino acids. Here the CDR3 reads CASSGRGVDQPQHF. CDR3 bases: TGTGCCAGTAGTGGAAGGGGTGTGGATCAGCCCCAGCATTTT.

V gene TRBV5-8 combines with J gene TRBJ2-7, with D tentatively TRBD1 (6 bases). CDR3 length: 12 amino acids. The germline V and J ends were trimmed by 1 base and 6 bases, with 8 bases remaining between them. The V gene's germline CDR1 is SGHTS and CDR2 YDEGEE. Here the CDR3 DNA reads TGTGCCAGCAGCTTGCTGGGGGCCGAGCAGTACTTC. Its protein product is CASSLLGAEQYF.